The 32 T cell receptor beta chains in this list originate from one sample, sequenced in a study of blood T cell repertoires in COVID-19. This table comes from immunoSEQ multiplex PCR, and its TCRdb copy is limited to in-frame clones, with some not included. The sample has roughly 400,000 clones, about 89% seen once; the top ten hold approximately 2.4%. The sample consisted of peripheral blood. These receptors were obtained from an older woman with COVID-19, enrolled during active disease.

CDR3 region: CASGSDRANTEAFF. The CDR3 coding sequence is TGTGCTAGTGGCTCGGACAGGGCAAACACTGAAGCTTTCTTT. This sequence joins TRBV12-5 and TRBJ1-1, with 8 bases aligning to TRBD1. The junction had 5 bases not matched to a gene; V was cut back by 6 bases and J by 2 bases. The CDR3 totals 14 residues. Per germline, CDR1 LGHNT and CDR2 FRNRAP.

The chain has TRBV6-1 and TRBJ2-5; a possible D gene is TRBD1 (5 bases). V lost 1 base and J 7 bases, leaving 13 bases between the germline ends. The CDR3 sequence is 14 residues long. The V gene's germline CDR1 is MNHNS and CDR2 SASEGT. The CDR3 reads CASSEGPVTGTQYF. The DNA for the CDR3 is TGTGCCAGCAGTGAAGGTCCGGTTACAGGGACCCAGTACTTC.

The rearrangement joins TRBV28 to TRBJ1-5; possibly TRBD1 for D (6 bases). The CDR3 extends over 14 amino acids. V lost 6 bases and J lost 11, with 20 bases in between. CDR1 MDHEN and CDR2 SYDVKM come from the germline V gene. The chain's CDR3 is CASSPPTGMGAQHF. The CDR3 nucleotides read TGTGCCAGCAGCCCACCGACAGGCATGGGGGCCCAGCATTTT.

This rearrangement joins TRBV27 to TRBJ1-1, with TRBD1 matching 7 bases. Germline loops: CDR1 MNHEY, CDR2 SMNVEV (reference sequence). Germline trimming cut 2 bases from V and 11 bases from J; bases unmatched to any gene: 8. This CDR3 spans 13 amino acids. The chain's CDR3 is CASSLLRGSMAFF. The CDR3 DNA is TGTGCCAGCAGTTTACTCAGGGGGTCGATGGCTTTCTTT.

The chain couples TRBV19 to TRBJ2-2; 9 bases map to TRBD2. Losses at the gene ends were 4 bases for V and 6 bases for J; bases not matched to a gene: 6. In germline, CDR1 is LNHDA, CDR2 SQIVND (reference sequence). The CDR3 loop spans 15 amino acids. Written as DNA, the CDR3 is TGTGCCAGTAGTACGAGCGGGGGGACGCCCGGGGAGCTGTTTTTT. Translated: CASSTSGGTPGELFF.

The V call is TRBV5-1, the J call TRBJ2-5, with 11 positions matching TRBD2. The germline V gene encodes CDR1 SGHRS and CDR2 YFSETQ. V was pared by 1 base and J by 2 bases, with 10 bases of the junction left unmatched. This CDR3 region has 18 residues. The CDR3 region has the DNA TGCGCCAGCAGCTTGTCCGGACTAGCGGGTGGCGGTCAAGAGACCCAGTACTTC. Residues: CASSLSGLAGGGQETQYF. Filled out from reference TRBV5-1 and TRBJ2-5, the complete variable domain reads KAGVTQTPRYLIKTRGQQVTLSCSPISGHRSVSWYQQTPGQGLQFLFEYFSETQRNKGNFPGRFSGRQFSNSRSEMNVSTLELGDSALYLCASSLSGLAGGGQETQYFGPGTRLLVL.

The chain is built from TRBV11-2 and TRBJ1-2; 7 bases match TRBD1. This CDR3 has 17 residues. V dropped 1 base and J dropped 3; count of bases not matched to a gene: 11. Germline CDR1 SGHAT, CDR2 FQNNGV. The CDR3 reads CASSLGAGDRAYYGYTF. In DNA, the CDR3 is TGTGCCAGCAGCTTAGGGGCAGGAGACAGGGCCTACTATGGCTACACCTTC.

The chain combines TRBV7-7 with TRBJ1-5; D is perhaps TRBD1 (5 bases). Germline CDR1 SSHAT, CDR2 FNYEAQ (reference sequence). Trimming took off 3 bases at V and 9 bases at J, with 21 bases between the two ends. CDR3 length: 16 amino acids. Here the CDR3 DNA reads TGTGCCAGCAGCTTCCACCATTCAGGACACCAACCGCCCCAGCATTTT. It codes for CASSFHHSGHQPPQHF.

The chain carries TRBV6-5 and TRBJ1-2; D uncertain. Germline V gene data show CDR1 as MNHEY and CDR2 as SVGAGI. V lost 6 bases and J 0 bases, leaving 14 bases between the germline ends. CDR3 length: 15 residues. The CDR3 region is CASRAVPGANYGYTF. In DNA, the CDR3 is TGTGCCAGCAGAGCAGTCCCTGGAGCTAACTATGGCTACACCTTC.

The V call is TRBV7-9, the J call TRBJ2-2; 7 bases line up with TRBD1. The germline V gene encodes CDR1 SEHNR and CDR2 FQNEAQ (reference sequence). The V gene end was trimmed by 5 bases and the J gene end by 4 bases; junction bases not matched to a gene: 7. The CDR3 is made up of 15 amino acids. Here the CDR3 reads CASSPTGAITGELFF. Here the CDR3 DNA reads TGTGCCAGCAGCCCAACAGGGGCGATCACCGGGGAGCTGTTTTTT.

This chain uses TRBV4-1 with TRBJ1-5, with D unclear. Germline CDR1 MGHRA, CDR2 YSYEKL. The CDR3 is 13 amino acids. Trimming took 4 bases from V and 3 from J, leaving 7 bases between them. In DNA, the CDR3 is TGCGCCAGCAGCCGCCGGGACAATCAGCCCCAGCATTTT. This encodes CASSRRDNQPQHF.

The genes are TRBV13 and TRBJ2-5; D perhaps matches TRBD1 (5 bases). With 10 bases removed from V and 5 bases from J, the gap between germline ends came to 5 bases. The germline gives CDR1 PRHDT, CDR2 FYEKMQ (reference sequence). CDR3 length: 9 residues. In nucleotides, the CDR3 is TGTGCCAAGGGGGAGACCCAGTACTTC. Translated: CAKGETQYF.

This clone came up a few times. This chain joins TRBV9 and TRBJ2-5, with TRBD1 as a possible D gene (6 bases). CDR3 size: 14 residues. V was shortened by 5 bases and J by 1 base, with 12 bases between the two germline ends. Germline V gene lookup returns CDR1 SGDLS and CDR2 YYNGEE. DNA for the CDR3: TGTGCCAGCAGTCAGCAGGGGACCCAAGAGACCCAGTACTTC. This translates into CASSQQGTQETQYF.

The CDR3 sequence: CASSEISGGSTEQYF. As DNA, the CDR3 is TGTGCCAGCAGTGAAATTAGCGGGGGTTCTACCGAGCAGTACTTC. J is TRBJ2-7 and V is TRBV2; TRBD2 matches at 9 bases. This CDR3 has 15 amino acids. Germline CDR1 SNHLY, CDR2 FYNNEI. The ends lost 2 bases at V and 6 bases at J; junction bases unmatched: 8.

The chain has TRBV6-6 and TRBJ2-7; the D is unclear. The V end lost 2 bases, the J end lost 3 bases, and 14 bases lay between the germline ends. This CDR3 comprises 15 residues. Looked up from germline, CDR1 is MNHNY and CDR2 is SVGAGI (reference sequence). The CDR3 DNA follows: TGTGCCAGCAGTTACGGTGGCGACTTCTACTACGAGCAGTACTTC. Translation: CASSYGGDFYYEQYF.

The CDR3 coding sequence is TGTGCCAGCAGCGCGGAGGGGGGGAGGAATGAGCAGTTCTTC. Translated: CASSAEGGRNEQFF. The chain joins TRBV11-2 to TRBJ2-1, with a possible D match to TRBD2 (7 bases). The V gene lost 5 bases and the J gene lost 7 bases, with 15 bases spanning the gap. The CDR3 length is 14 residues. Germline-derived CDR1 and CDR2 are SGHAT and FQNNGV.

There are a few counts of this clone. The rearrangement joins TRBV9 to TRBJ2-1, with 10 bases that match TRBD2. V lost 4 bases, J lost 0 bases, and 7 bases stayed unmatched. Germline CDR1 reads SGDLS; CDR2 reads YYNGEE. The length of the CDR3 is 17 residues. CDR3 protein: CASSPTSGEISYNEQFF. The CDR3 DNA follows: TGTGCCAGCAGCCCCACTAGCGGGGAAATCTCCTACAATGAGCAGTTCTTC.

This chain links TRBV11-3 with TRBJ2-7; D may be TRBD1 (5 bases). The germline V gene has CDR1 SGHNT and CDR2 YENEEA. Trimming left V 3 bases short and J 2 bases short, with 11 bases between. CDR3 length: 14 amino acids. The DNA of the CDR3 is TGTGCCAGCAGCTTTCGACAGACAACCTACGAGCAGTACTTC. Amino acids: CASSFRQTTYEQYF.

The chain's CDR3 is CASSHPSENTGELFF. The CDR3 nucleotides read TGCGCCAGCAGCCACCCCAGTGAGAACACCGGGGAGCTGTTTTTT. This sequence joins TRBV4-1 and TRBJ2-2; D gene ambiguous. CDR3 size: 15 residues. CDR1 and CDR2 (germline): MGHRA, YSYEKL. V dropped 3 bases and J dropped 1 base, with 9 bases sitting between them.

The chain combines TRBV11-2 with TRBJ2-2; D call uncertain. Germline V gene sequence: CDR1 SGHAT, CDR2 FQNNGV. Deletions cut 1 base from V and 6 bases from J, with 12 bases between. The CDR3 spans 15 residues. DNA of the CDR3: TGTGCCAGCAGCTTAGCTCTCACAGCATCCGGGGAGCTGTTTTTT. Translating gives CASSLALTASGELFF.

The genes are TRBV10-3 and TRBJ2-7; 10 nucleotides match TRBD1. Trimming cost V 10 bases and J 4 bases; bases outside gene matches: 10. Germline CDR1 reads ENHRY; CDR2 reads SYGVKD. The CDR3 sequence is 14 residues long. The CDR3 DNA follows: TGTGCCAGCACACCGGGACAGGGGATATACGAGCAGTACTTC. Its protein product is CASTPGQGIYEQYF.

The V call is TRBV10-2, the J call TRBJ2-2; TRBD2 aligns across 11 bases. The CDR3 has 18 residues. CDR1 and CDR2 from the germline V gene are WSHSY and SAAADI. J gave up 3 bases and V 11 bases, and 17 bases lay outside the gene matches. CDR3 amino acids: CAGRPSHSGGADTGELFF. The DNA of the CDR3 is TGCGCCGGTCGTCCGTCCCATAGCGGGGGGGCCGACACCGGGGAGCTGTTTTTT.

J is TRBJ1-5 and V is TRBV6-1; the D is unclear. With 3 bases removed from V and 0 bases from J, the gap between germline ends came to 12 bases. The germline V gene encodes CDR1 MNHNS and CDR2 SASEGT. The CDR3 spans 16 residues. The DNA of the CDR3 is TGTGCCAGCAGTGACGGTCAGGCTTATAGCAATCAGCCCCAGCATTTT. It yields the protein CASSDGQAYSNQPQHF.

The chain recombines TRBV28 with TRBJ1-2, with a weak D call TRBD1 (5 bases). The CDR3 consists of 11 residues. The V and J ends lost 7 bases and 7 bases respectively, with 10 bases between them. Per the germline V gene, CDR1 is MDHEN and CDR2 is SYDVKM. CDR3 DNA: TGTGCCAGCATGGCAGGGTCTGGCTACACCTTC. Translating gives CASMAGSGYTF.

The V and J genes are TRBV12-3 or TRBV12-4 and TRBJ2-7; 7 positions match TRBD1. The J segment lost 1 base and the V segment lost 6 bases, leaving 3 bases of the junction unmatched. This CDR3 contains 13 residues. The CDR3 is CASRRQGSYEQYF. CDR3 nucleotides: TGTGCCAGCAGGAGACAGGGTTCCTACGAGCAGTACTTC.

The chain uses TRBV18 and TRBJ1-1; D might be TRBD1 (6 bases). The CDR3 extends over 14 amino acids. Trimming stripped 5 bases from V and 0 bases from J, with 10 bases between. Germline V gene data show CDR1 as KGHSH and CDR2 as LQKENI. CDR3 sequence (DNA): TGTGCCAGCTCAAACAGGGTTATGAACACTGAAGCTTTCTTT. Amino acids: CASSNRVMNTEAFF.

This clone was detected once. The chain links TRBV6-6 to TRBJ1-1; D is unclear. With 8 bases removed from V and 1 base from J, the gap between germline ends came to 11 bases. This CDR3 contains 13 residues. CDR1 MNHNY and CDR2 SVGAGI come from the germline V gene (reference sequence). The CDR3: CASVVNPNTEAFF. The CDR3 DNA reads as TGTGCCAGCGTCGTTAATCCGAACACTGAAGCTTTCTTT.

The chain carries TRBV23-1 and TRBJ1-1; 7 bases line up with TRBD1. TRBV23-1 is reported as an ORF; its role is uncertain. The CDR3 length is 13 residues. V lost 8 bases to trimming and J lost 3 bases; unmatched junction nucleotides: 6. CDR3 amino acids: CASFGQDHTEAFF. Here the CDR3 DNA reads TGCGCCAGCTTTGGACAGGACCACACTGAAGCTTTCTTT.

The chain links TRBV7-9 to TRBJ2-5, with 11 bases identical to TRBD2. The CDR3 covers 16 residues. Germline V gene data show CDR1 as SEHNR and CDR2 as FQNEAQ (reference sequence). The ends lost 3 bases at V and 7 bases at J; junction bases unmatched: 10. CDR3 protein: CASSFTSGGQGGTQYF. CDR3 nucleotides: TGTGCCAGCAGCTTCACTAGCGGGGGTCAGGGCGGGACCCAGTACTTC.

The chain links TRBV5-1 to TRBJ2-7; a possible D gene is TRBD2 (6 bases). Deletions cut 6 bases from V and 3 bases from J, with 22 bases between. CDR1 is SGHRS and CDR2 is YFSETQ in the germline V gene. The CDR3 is made up of 16 amino acids. Here the CDR3 reads CASTRRGEEIGYEQYF. The CDR3 nucleotides are TGCGCCAGCACCAGGCGCGGGGAGGAAATCGGCTACGAGCAGTACTTC.

The chain links TRBV30 to TRBJ2-7; D might be TRBD1 (5 bases). The CDR3 is 13 amino acids. Germline values: CDR1 GTSNPN, CDR2 SVGIG (reference sequence). V gave up 2 bases and J gave up 3 bases, with 11 bases separating them. CDR3 DNA: TGTGCCTGGAGTAAACAGGTCCGCTACGAGCAGTACTTC. Protein product: CAWSKQVRYEQYF.

This chain links TRBV28 with TRBJ1-6; no clear D. This CDR3 has 13 residues. V lost 6 bases and J 15 bases, leaving 18 bases between the germline ends. Germline assignment: CDR1 MDHEN and CDR2 SYDVKM. DNA for the CDR3: TGTGCCAGCAGCTACCCGGCGGTTCCACTCCTCCACTTT. It codes for CASSYPAVPLLHF.